Each of the 20 T cell receptor beta chains below was sequenced from the same sample in a study of CD8+CD57+ T cells in acquired aplastic anemia. Genomic DNA templated the TCR beta VDJ and CDR3 profiling. TCRdb passed the reads through MiXCR, listing each CDR3 protein once. Among more than 100,000 distinct CDR3 sequences, about 48% were seen once, and the ten largest hold 2% to 3%. Sequenced: sorted CD4+, CD8+, or CD8+CD57+ T cells (not recorded which) from PBMCs. Receptors originate from a human donor in good health, serving as a control.

This clonotype was seen repeatedly, ten times or more. The chain links TRBV20-1 to TRBJ1-4; 9 bases are a match to TRBD1. The V gene's germline CDR1 is DFQATT and CDR2 SNEGSKA (reference sequence). The CDR3 loop spans 13 amino acids. V trimming: 6 bases; J trimming: 8 bases; junction bases outside the gene matches: 7. Written as DNA, the CDR3 is TGCAGTGCGTACAGGGGGCTAAGAGAAAAACTGTTTTTT. Its protein is CSAYRGLREKLFF.

This chain links TRBV10-1 with TRBJ2-7; 13 bases agree with TRBD2. CDR3 size: 16 residues. Per the germline V gene, CDR1 is WNHNN and CDR2 is SYGVQD (reference sequence). J was trimmed by 4 bases and V by 7 bases; bases with no gene match: 10. The CDR3 sequence: CASNLRLAGGRYEQYF. The CDR3 region has the DNA TGCGCCAGCAACCTTAGACTAGCGGGGGGCCGTTACGAGCAGTACTTC.

The V and J genes are TRBV7-2 and TRBJ1-6, with D hard to call. Germline-derived CDR1 and CDR2 are SGHTA and FQGNSA. The germline V and J ends were trimmed by 5 bases and 6 bases, with 14 bases remaining between them. The CDR3 consists of 15 residues. The CDR3, as DNA: TGTGCCAGCAGCCCGCAGCAAACGGGTAATTCACCCCTCCACTTT. It translates to CASSPQQTGNSPLHF.

This clonotype was seen many times. V usage is TRBV9 and J usage is TRBJ2-5, with a weak D call TRBD1 (5 bases). Germline V gene data show CDR1 as SGDLS and CDR2 as YYNGEE. CDR3 size: 15 residues. The V gene lost 2 bases and the J gene lost 1 base, with 12 bases spanning the gap. CDR3 bases: TGTGCCAGCAGCGTCCGATGGGGCGGCCAAGAGACCCAGTACTTC. This translates into CASSVRWGGQETQYF.

The V and J genes are TRBV29-1 and TRBJ1-2, with D possibly matching TRBD1 (5 bases). CDR3 length: 14 residues. Germline V lookup: CDR1 SQVTM, CDR2 ANQGSEA. Trimming stripped 3 bases from V and 1 base from J, with 12 bases between. The chain's CDR3 is CSVDGAPDNYGYTF. CDR3 nucleotide sequence: TGCAGCGTTGATGGGGCACCCGATAACTATGGCTACACCTTC.

This clonotype was picked up many times. The junction and the germline gene differ at one end; a read error may be behind it. The chain recombines TRBV27 with TRBJ2-7; possibly TRBD2 for D (6 bases). Germline-derived CDR1 and CDR2 are MNHEY and SMNVEV (reference sequence). The CDR3 spans 8 residues. CDR3 DNA: TGTGCCAGCAGTTTCGGGGGCTTC. Its protein product is CASSFGGF.

The chain couples TRBV7-9 to TRBJ2-1, with D unclear. This CDR3 is 13 amino acids long. The ends were cut back, 6 bases at V and 4 bases at J, with 10 bases in the middle. Germline CDR1 and CDR2: SEHNR and FQNEAQ (reference sequence). The CDR3: CASSKAHYNEQFF. Written as DNA, the CDR3 is TGTGCCAGCAGTAAAGCGCATTACAATGAGCAGTTCTTC. Full variable domain (remainder filled in from reference TRBV7-9 and TRBJ2-1): DTGVSQNPRHKITKRGQNVTFRCDPISEHNRLYWYRQTLGQGPEFLTYFQNEAQLEKSRLLSDRFSAERPKGSFSTLEIQRTEQGDSAMYLCASSKAHYNEQFFGPGTRLTVL.

This clonotype was seen at least ten times. The rearrangement uses TRBV19 and TRBJ1-4, with D possibly TRBD1 on 5 matching bases. The CDR3 has 13 amino acids. Looked up from germline, CDR1 is LNHDA and CDR2 is SQIVND (reference sequence). The V end lost 2 bases, the J end lost 8 bases, and 9 bases lay between the germline ends. In nucleotides, the CDR3 is TGTGCCAGTAGTATACCCAGGGCGGAAAAACTGTTTTTT. Translating gives CASSIPRAEKLFF.

In this sample, this clonotype turned up a few times. The chain is built from TRBV4-1 and TRBJ2-6, with a possible D match to TRBD2 (6 bases). Per germline, CDR1 MGHRA and CDR2 YSYEKL. The CDR3 has 17 residues. Trimming removed 1 base at V and 0 bases at J, with 10 bases between. CDR3 residues: CASSQGLGGSGANVLTF. The CDR3 DNA reads TGCGCCAGCAGCCAAGGTCTCGGGGGCTCTGGGGCCAACGTCCTGACTTTC.

The chain employs TRBV29-1 and TRBJ1-1, with a possible D match to TRBD1 (5 bases). Germline V gene lookup returns CDR1 SQVTM and CDR2 ANQGSEA. This CDR3 has 13 amino acids. Deletions cut 3 bases from V and 6 bases from J, with 14 bases between. CDR3 nucleotide sequence: TGCAGCGTTGAGCCGGGGGGGGTTGCTGAAGCTTTCTTT. Protein: CSVEPGGVAEAFF.

This clonotype came up once. The CDR3 spells CSVRRDGDNEQFF. CDR3 coding DNA: TGCAGCGTGCGTCGAGACGGAGACAATGAGCAGTTCTTC. V is TRBV29-1 and J is TRBJ2-1; no clear D. CDR1 and CDR2 from the germline V gene are SQVTM and ANQGSEA. The CDR3 is made up of 13 amino acids. V lost 6 bases, J lost 5 bases, and 14 bases lay in between.

This clonotype was seen many times. CDR3 sequence reads: CASSREAGGLFLGAQFF. In nucleotides, the CDR3 is TGCGCCAGCAGCCGTGAAGCGGGGGGCCTCTTTTTAGGTGCGCAGTTCTTC. V gene TRBV4-3 combines with J gene TRBJ2-1; 9 positions agree with TRBD2. Germline lookup yields CDR1 LGHNA and CDR2 YSLEER. The CDR3 is made up of 17 amino acids. J was trimmed by 12 bases and V by 4 bases; bases with no gene match: 19.

This sequence joins TRBV12-3 or TRBV12-4 and TRBJ1-5; no clear D. V lost 8 bases to trimming and J lost 0 bases, with 8 bases between them. The CDR3 has 13 residues. The CDR3 spells CASLADSNQPQHF. The CDR3 DNA follows: TGTGCCAGCCTAGCGGATAGCAATCAGCCCCAGCATTTT.

This clonotype was picked up a small number of times. The CDR3 sequence: CASSDKGQLNTEAFF. The CDR3 DNA reads as TGCGCCAGCAGTGACAAGGGACAGCTGAACACTGAAGCTTTCTTT. The chain has TRBV10-1 and TRBJ1-1; 7 bases are shared with TRBD1. The ends lost 3 bases at V and 0 bases at J; junction bases unmatched: 4. The CDR3 has 15 amino acids. Germline V gene sequence: CDR1 WNHNN, CDR2 SYGVQD (reference sequence).

The chain has TRBV7-2 and TRBJ2-7; 8 positions match TRBD1. The CDR3 has 14 amino acids. V lost 5 bases to trimming and J lost 6 bases; unmatched junction nucleotides: 9. Germline loops: CDR1 SGHTA, CDR2 FQGNSA. In DNA form, the CDR3 reads TGTACCAGCAGCCACTCGCAGGGGGCTGGCGAGCAGTACTTC. This translates into CTSSHSQGAGEQYF.

CDR3 protein: CASNVDVQGIYGYTF. For the CDR3, the DNA is TGTGCCAGTAATGTAGATGTCCAGGGCATCTATGGCTACACCTTC. The V call is TRBV19, the J call TRBJ1-2; TRBD1 is a possible D gene (5 bases). The CDR3 is made up of 15 amino acids. The V and J ends lost 7 bases and 4 bases respectively, with 19 bases between them. CDR1 and CDR2 (germline): LNHDA, SQIVND (reference sequence).

Worth noting for this clonotype: A read error may account for a junction end that differs from germline. This chain links TRBV10-3 with TRBJ2-3; 8 bases fit TRBD2. This CDR3 region has 12 residues. Germline values: CDR1 ENHRY, CDR2 SYGVKD. The CDR3 sequence: CAIGGGTDTQYF. In DNA, the CDR3 is TGCGCCATCGGGGGGGGGACAGATACGCAGTATTTT.

This clonotype was counted between two and nine times. CDR3 region: CASSLDPSGGTDTQYF. The CDR3 DNA reads TGTGCCAGCAGCTTAGATCCTAGCGGGGGGACAGATACGCAGTATTTT. The chain links TRBV13 to TRBJ2-3; 11 nucleotides align to TRBD2. V lost 1 base and J lost 3; bases outside the gene matches: 3. Germline CDR1 PRHDT, CDR2 FYEKMQ (reference sequence). The CDR3 spans 16 residues.

This clonotype has just a few counts. This sequence may be a read error, since a much larger clone differs from it by one base. The CDR3 DNA is TGTGCCAGCAGCTTAACGCCTACGAGGGACACTGAAGCTTTCTTT. Its translation: CASSLTPTRDTEAFF. V usage is TRBV7-2 and J usage is TRBJ1-1; no clear D gene. Trimming removed 2 bases from V and 3 bases from J, with 13 bases in between. From germline, CDR1 is SGHTA and CDR2 FQGNSA. This CDR3 is built from 15 residues.

This clonotype showed up just a few times. V gene TRBV2 combines with J gene TRBJ1-2; D remains unclear. The V gene lost 8 bases and the J gene lost 0 bases, with 4 bases spanning the gap. Germline V lookup: CDR1 SNHLY, CDR2 FYNNEI. CDR3 length: 11 residues. CDR3 in amino acids: CASASNYGYTF. CDR3 in DNA: TGTGCCAGCGCATCTAACTATGGCTACACCTTC.